The 10 T cell receptor beta chains below all came from one sample that was sequenced in a study of T-cell reconstitution after alpha-beta-depleted transplantation in children. A TCRbeta library incorporating unique molecular identifiers was prepared. A single record per CDR3 protein comes from TCRdb applying MiXCR to the PCR reads. This table has about 260,000 distinct CDR3 sequences, roughly 8.2% appearing once. The sample in question was PBMCs, mostly from graft donor cells, obtained 180 days after TCRalphabeta/CD19-depleted stem cell transplant. The receptors come from a male patient between 10 and 17 years old who had a stem cell transplant for acute lymphoblastic leukemia, so the T cells may come from the graft donor.

The chain is built from TRBV7-2 and TRBJ2-5; 9 bases map to TRBD2. CDR3 length: 19 residues. V was pared by 0 bases and J by 2 bases, with 13 bases of the junction left unmatched. CDR1 is SGHTA and CDR2 is FQGNSA in the germline V gene. The CDR3 loop is CASSLAGRGGLWGQETQYF. In DNA, the CDR3 is TGTGCCAGCAGCTTAGCCGGGCGGGGGGGCCTTTGGGGTCAAGAGACCCAGTACTTC.

At least ten counts were recorded for this clonotype. The gene calls are TRBV3-1 and TRBJ2-7; TRBD1 agrees at 9 bases. J gave up 1 base and V 5 bases, and 6 bases lay outside the gene matches. The CDR3 runs 15 residues. Per the germline V gene, CDR1 is LGHDT and CDR2 is YNNKEL (reference sequence). The CDR3 sequence is CASSFRDRESYEQYF. CDR3 bases: TGTGCCAGCAGCTTCCGGGACAGGGAATCCTACGAGCAGTACTTC.

This clonotype was counted many times. V is TRBV6-5 and J is TRBJ2-1, with D possibly being TRBD1 or TRBD2 (5 bases each). From germline, CDR1 is MNHEY and CDR2 SVGAGI. CDR3 size: 17 residues. V gave up 8 bases and J gave up 0 bases, with 20 bases separating them. The CDR3 loop reads CASRTGTFLSSYNEQFF. CDR3 bases: TGTGCCAGCCGCACCGGGACCTTCTTAAGCTCCTACAATGAGCAGTTCTTC.

This clonotype has a count of ten or more. The chain links TRBV21-1 to TRBJ2-2; the table calls TRBD2, which could not be checked here. TRBV21-1 is a documented pseudogene. The CDR3 is made up of 16 amino acids. The CDR3 protein is CASSSPGLANTGELFF. The CDR3 coding sequence is TGTGCCAGCAGCAGCCCGGGACTAGCGAACACCGGGGAGCTGTTTTTT.

In regard to this clonotype: A read error may explain this, as a much larger clone is one base away. The chain is built from TRBV7-6 and TRBJ2-7; TRBD2 aligns across 7 bases. This CDR3 is 14 amino acids long. Germline V gene sequence: CDR1 SGHVS, CDR2 FNYEAQ. The CDR3 here is CASNLAPPRKGEGF. The DNA of the CDR3 is TGTGCCAGCAACTTAGCCCCCCCTCGCAAAGGGGAGGGCTTC.

A few counts support this clonotype. This chain connects TRBV29-1 to TRBJ1-2; the D gene is possibly TRBD1 (6 bases). Germline V lookup: CDR1 SQVTM, CDR2 ANQGSEA. The CDR3 length is 15 residues. Trimming left V 0 bases short and J 2 bases short, with 13 bases between. The DNA for the CDR3 is TGCAGCGTTGAAGATTCACCGACAGGCAACTATGGCTACACCTTC. This codes for CSVEDSPTGNYGYTF.

As to this clonotype: A read error is possible here, since a much larger clone lies one base away. V gene TRBV5-1 combines with J gene TRBJ1-2; D might be TRBD1 (6 bases). This CDR3 spans 14 amino acids. Germline-derived CDR1 and CDR2 are SGHRS and YFSETQ. The CDR3 is CASSLEGVDYRYTF. CDR3 bases: TGCGCCAGCAGCTTAGAGGGGGTGGACTATCGCTACACCTTC.

This clonotype occurred many times. CDR3 coding DNA: TGTGCCAGCAGTGGGGCAGGGACTCAAGAGACCCAGTACTTC. Its protein is CASSGAGTQETQYF. The chain recombines TRBV12-3 or TRBV12-4 with TRBJ2-5, with D possibly matching TRBD2 (6 bases). CDR3 size: 14 residues. V was shortened by 5 bases and J by 2 bases, with 12 bases between the two germline ends.

The rearrangement uses TRBV7-9 and TRBJ2-3; D not certain. Trimming removed 1 base from V and 11 bases from J, with 13 bases in between. The CDR3 is 13 amino acids. Looked up from germline, CDR1 is SEHNR and CDR2 is FQNEAQ (reference sequence). CDR3 nucleotide sequence: TGTGCCAGCAGCTTAGATTCGGTGTTTGGGCAGTATTTT. Protein: CASSLDSVFGQYF.

This clonotype has a count of ten or more. V is TRBV7-9 and J is TRBJ2-2, with 8 bases identical to TRBD1. The CDR3 length is 15 residues. Germline values: CDR1 SEHNR, CDR2 FQNEAQ (reference sequence). The junction had 7 bases not matched to a gene; V was cut back by 5 bases and J by 5 bases. CDR3 nucleotides: TGTGCCAGCAGCCTCGACAGGGGATGGACCGGGGAGCTGTTTTTT. Protein sequence: CASSLDRGWTGELFF.